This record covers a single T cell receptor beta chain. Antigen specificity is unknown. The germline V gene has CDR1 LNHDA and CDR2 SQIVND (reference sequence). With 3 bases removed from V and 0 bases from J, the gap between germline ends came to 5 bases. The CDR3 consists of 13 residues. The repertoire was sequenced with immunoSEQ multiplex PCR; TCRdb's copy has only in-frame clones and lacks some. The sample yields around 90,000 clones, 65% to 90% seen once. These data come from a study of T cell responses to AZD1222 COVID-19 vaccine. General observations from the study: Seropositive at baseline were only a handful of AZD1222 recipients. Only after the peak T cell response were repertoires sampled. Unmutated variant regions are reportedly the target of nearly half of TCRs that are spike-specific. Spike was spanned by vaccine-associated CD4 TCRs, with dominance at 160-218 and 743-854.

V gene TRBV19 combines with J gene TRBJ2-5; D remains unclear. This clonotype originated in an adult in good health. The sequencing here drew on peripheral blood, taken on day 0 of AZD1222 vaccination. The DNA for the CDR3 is TGTGCCAGTAGTATGGGCCACCAAGAGACCCAGTACTTC. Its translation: CASSMGHQETQYF.